This section outlines one T cell receptor beta chain sequence together with its context. This entry comes from a study of blood T cell repertoires in COVID-19. Study background: Donors in the United States, Italy and Spain gave samples during acute or convalescent COVID-19. T cells, B-cell-depleted T cells, or PBMCs provided the cDNA or gDNA that served as material.

In the authors' methods: Estimates of nucleated cell counts were drawn from the amplification of reference gene primers. Here immunoSEQ multiplex PCR was the method, and the copy in TCRdb shows in-frame clones only, minus some. For V, J and clone size, that table is used; D and trimming come from the DNA. The sample lists 150,000 to 160,000 clones, over 70% occurring once. The trim removed 10 bases at V and 5 bases at J, leaving 8 bases unmatched. CDR1 is ENHRY and CDR2 is SYGVKD in the germline V gene. The CDR3 spans 16 residues. This receptor was obtained from a man between 60 and 70 years old with acute or convalescent COVID-19. Sequenced sample: peripheral blood. The chain couples TRBV10-3 to TRBJ2-1; 16 bases are shared with TRBD2. The CDR3 coding sequence is TGTGCCACCTACCCAGGGACTAGCGGGGGGGACAATGAGCAGTTCTTC. It translates to CATYPGTSGGDNEQFF.